This T cell receptor (beta chain) was profiled in a study of T-cell memory formation after mild COVID-19. Study-wide background: Most TCR clusters belonged to a single donor.

From germline, CDR1 is DFQATT and CDR2 SNEGSKA (reference sequence). V dropped 6 bases and J dropped 7; count of bases not matched to a gene: 5. There are 12 residues in the CDR3. Overall study findings and caveats: Day 15 to 85 contracting clones showed balanced CD4/CD8; later expanders leaned CD4+.

TCRdb reprocessed the 5' RACE reads with MiXCR, giving one entry per CDR3 protein. The table lists a few hundred thousand distinct CDR3 sequences, roughly 13% of them singletons. As to this clonotype: Its cognate antigen is unknown.

The chain joins TRBV20-1 to TRBJ2-2; 7 bases are a match to TRBD1. Sequenced input: PBMCs or a T cell subset sorted from them (not recorded which). The receptor was isolated from a man aged 18 to 30 who had mild COVID-19 (a few samples of this study predate the infection). Cell type and time point are not known. This CDR3 reads CSAATGLGELFF. For the CDR3, the DNA is TGCAGTGCAGCGACAGGGCTCGGGGAGCTGTTTTTT.